This T cell receptor (beta chain) comes out of a study of T cell repertoires in cytomegalovirus infection. Whole-study context: Alongside well-studied HLA-B-restricted CMV epitopes, recently identified HLA-C-restricted CMV epitopes were also used. Evidence of both CMV infection and a matching HLA type came from public TCR beta signatures. Study findings and constraints: Summed frequency of shared TCR beta families picked out CMV carriers who also had the relevant HLA. Dominating the ex vivo response were HLA-C-restricted CMV-specific TCR beta clonotypes.

On this clonotype itself: What it binds is not known.

The CDR3 extends over 13 amino acids. Germline trimming cut 6 bases from V and 5 bases from J; bases unmatched to any gene: 6. CDR1 and CDR2 from the germline V gene are SNHLY and FYNNEI. TCRdb ran MiXCR on the reads and lists one entry per CDR3 protein. The profile shows under 450,000 distinct CDR3 sequences, nearly 35% of them singletons. The V call is TRBV2, the J call TRBJ2-5, with 7 nucleotides matching TRBD2. Sequencing was performed on cultured PBMCs, taken from culture after CMV antigen stimulation. This clonotype was sampled from a human donor in good health (CMV status not recorded). Some clones in this sample may be carry-over from other donors' samples. The CDR3 region has the DNA TGTGCCAGCAGGGCGGGAGACGGTGAGACCCAGTACTTC. Its protein is CASRAGDGETQYF.